This entry features one T cell receptor beta chain sequence. The antigen this receptor binds is unknown. No much larger clone exists at a distance of one base, and base qualities are not known. The entry originates in a study of vaccination effects on CD4 cells after COVID-19 (dated by TCRdb to between 2021 and 2023). Background for the entire study: Across the study, the median time from the second dose to post-vaccine sampling was 72 days (range 14 to 241). SARS-CoV-2 spike-specific CD4+ TCR repertoires from before and after mRNA vaccination were compared in COVID-19 convalescent patients and in infection-naive vaccine recipients. Altogether, approximately 10 COVID-19 convalescent patients and a few SARS-CoV-2-naive healthy vaccine recipients made up the full study. Cultures from other donors in the study were sequenced with the Oncomine TCR Beta short-read assay on an Illumina iSeq 100.

Library preparation was by the immunoSEQ multiplex PCR assay. DNA from the cultured and isolated CD4+ T cells underwent TCR beta CDR3 sequencing. As for the original processing: Non-productive TCR sequences were removed and reads were trimmed to the CDR3 region, keeping CDR3s of at least 7 amino acids. The MANAFEST web app was used to identify antigen-specific clonotypes by comparing expansion in peptide wells with expansion in reference cultures. To count as positive, a clone had to show expansion at FDR<0.05 compared with the reference and with all other wells, an odds ratio above 5, and a frequency above 0.1% in two replicate wells. Cross-reactive clonotypes were defined as significantly expanded in SARS-CoV-2 spike wells and in at least one common cold coronavirus spike condition. Levenshtein distance calculated with the stringdist R package was used to assess CDR3 similarity, and unrooted trees were constructed with ape in R 3.6.1. TCRdb took over this immuneACCESS table, retaining in-frame rearrangements with V and J assigned. Such tables are incomplete; in checked studies, under half of the missing clones stem from an unresolved V gene, and the remainder is unexplained. D and trimming were read from the DNA, whereas the V and J calls and clone size are those reported in that table. This sample comprises approximately 25,000 clones, around 79% of them detected only once. The ten biggest clones cover around 6% of the sample.

There are 14 amino acids in the CDR3, from cysteine to phenylalanine inclusive. Only the CDR3 DNA stays, 42 bases, in frame from base 1. The germline V gene (reference sequence) provides CDR1 WNHNN and CDR2 SYGVQD. Trimming takes 5 bases from V and 8 bases from J, and the germline ends sit 15 bases apart. The ViraFEST assay stimulated PBMC with viral peptide pools and then used TCR sequencing to identify antigen-specific CD4+ T cell clonotypes by expansion. After 10 days of culture, CD4+ T cells were isolated with the EasySep CD4+ T cell isolation kit. Two doses of either the BNT162b2 or the mRNA-1273 mRNA SARS-CoV-2 vaccine were administered to participants. Negative nucleocapsid antibody results before and after vaccination confirmed that the healthy vaccine recipients had no prior SARS-CoV-2 infection. Two million PBMC per well were cultured with 10 ug/ml peptides in IMDM containing 5% human AB serum, roughly 9.5 IU/ml IL-2 and gentamicin. On days 3 and 7, half of the culture medium was replaced with fresh IL-2-containing medium. Unless noted otherwise, every peptide stimulation condition was cultured in triplicate wells. Using Ficoll-Paque Plus gradient centrifugation, PBMC were separated from whole blood and then either used fresh or cryopreserved at -140C. The overlapping peptide pools covered the spike proteins of SARS-CoV-2 and of the common cold coronaviruses HCoV-NL63, HCoV-OC43 and HCoV-229E. The QIAamp micro DNA kit was used to extract genomic DNA from the cultured CD4+ T cells.

Here is what the overall study found, with its caveats: The study was limited by a small number of convalescent patients, and early post-infection timepoints were lacking. Among healthy vaccine recipients, nearly all vaccine-induced clones were SARS-CoV-2 mono-reactive, and only 1 of 255 was cross-reactive with common cold coronaviruses. Clones induced by infection and clones induced by vaccination both contracted markedly at late timepoints after vaccination, which fits with T cell responses waning over time.

This clonotype originated in a human donor who received a COVID-19 vaccine. Some clones in this sample may be carry-over from other donors' samples. Here the chain combines TRBV10-1 and TRBJ1-4, with no confidently assigned D gene. The source material was CD4+ T cells from PBMCs cultured with SARS-CoV-2 spike peptides, sampled after COVID-19 vaccination. Taken with the paper, the label for cell subset or site translates to: SARS-CoV-2 spike overlapping peptide pool stimulation. This receptor has the CDR3 CASSSGQDSEKLFF. The sequence in DNA is TGCGCCAGCAGTTCGGGCCAGGACTCGGAAAAACTGTTTTTT.